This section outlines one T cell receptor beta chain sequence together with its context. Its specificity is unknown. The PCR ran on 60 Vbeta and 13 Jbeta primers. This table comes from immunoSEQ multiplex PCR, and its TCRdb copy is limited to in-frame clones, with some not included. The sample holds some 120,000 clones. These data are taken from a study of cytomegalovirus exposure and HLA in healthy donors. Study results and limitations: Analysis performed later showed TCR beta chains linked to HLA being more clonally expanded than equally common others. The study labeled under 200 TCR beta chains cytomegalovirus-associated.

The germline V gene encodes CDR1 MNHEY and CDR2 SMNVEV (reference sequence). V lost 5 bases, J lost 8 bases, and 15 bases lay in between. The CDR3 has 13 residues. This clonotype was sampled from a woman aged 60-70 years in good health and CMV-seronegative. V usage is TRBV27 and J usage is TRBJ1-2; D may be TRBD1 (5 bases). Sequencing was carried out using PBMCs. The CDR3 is CASSTGGVKGYTF. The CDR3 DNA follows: TGTGCCAGCAGTACCGGGGGGGTAAAGGGCTACACCTTC.